This is a list of T cell receptor beta chains from one sample in a study of PD-1 blockade in classical Hodgkin lymphoma. Assay: immunoSEQ multiplex PCR; the TCRdb copy retains only in-frame clones and omits some. In the table there are 20,000 to 25,000 clones, about 89% of which are singletons. What was sequenced was CD4+ T cells from blood. Receptors originate from a human donor with classical Hodgkin lymphoma. CDR3s include the opening cysteine and the closing phenylalanine or tryptophan. A D gene is named only where the DNA matches it firmly. Clone size is stated in some rows and not others, as once, few, many or a class when expanded.

v_gene	j_gene	d_gene	abundance	CDR3nt	CDR3aa
TRBV25-1	TRBJ1-2	TRBD1	.	TGTGCCAGCAGTCCCCACACCGCCTCGACAGGGGGCGGATATGGCTACACCTTC	CASSPHTASTGGGYGYTF
TRBV19	TRBJ1-2	TRBD1	few	TGTGCCAGTAGTTTTGGGACAGGGCCAAGGAGTGGAAGCTACACCTTC	CASSFGTGPRSGSYTF
TRBV6-5	TRBJ1-2	.	few	TGTGCCAGCACCCAGGGTTTTGCCTATGGCTACACCTTC	CASTQGFAYGYTF
TRBV9	TRBJ1-6	TRBD1	few	TGTGCCAGCAGCGAGGGACAGAGTGACTCACCCCTCCACTTT	CASSEGQSDSPLHF
TRBV9	TRBJ2-5	.	.	TGTGCCAGCAGCCCGAACCTAGCCGCCTGGGAGACCCAGTACTTC	CASSPNLAAWETQYF
TRBV10-2	TRBJ1-5	.	few	TGCGCCAGCAGTGAGGGGGATCAGCCCCAGCATTTT	CASSEGDQPQHF
TRBV5-1	TRBJ2-5	TRBD2	once	TGCGCCAGCAGCTTGGCGCGGGGGCAAGAGACCCAGTACTTC	CASSLARGQETQYF
TRBV5-6	TRBJ1-3	.	.	TGTGCCAGCAGCTTGACTGGAAACACCATATATTTT	CASSLTGNTIYF
TRBV28	TRBJ1-2	TRBD1	.	TGTGCCAGCAGTCCCCATATATTGGACAGGGCCTATGGCTACACCTTC	CASSPHILDRAYGYTF
TRBV5-6	TRBJ1-6	.	.	TGTGCCAGCAGCTTGGCGGCTAATTCACCCCTCCACTTT	CASSLAANSPLHF
TRBV5-4	TRBJ2-7	.	.	TGTGCCAGCAGCTTGGCCGGGGAAGGGTCCTCCTACGAGCAGTACTTC	CASSLAGEGSSYEQYF
TRBV7-2	TRBJ1-4	.	.	TGTGCCAGCAGCGCACCCAACAGGGAAGGCGAAAAACTGTTTTTT	CASSAPNREGEKLFF
TRBV5-5	TRBJ1-5	.	.	TGTGCCAGCAGCCCGGACAGCTTCGGGCCCCAGCATTTT	CASSPDSFGPQHF
TRBV7-9	TRBJ2-2	.	.	TGTGCCAGCGGGGGGATACCTCGGCGGGGGCCACTGAACACCGGGGAGCTGTTTTTT	CASGGIPRRGPLNTGELFF
TRBV5-1	TRBJ1-1	.	.	TGCGCCAGCAGCTTAACGGGGCGGCTTGAAGCTTTCTTT	CASSLTGRLEAFF
TRBV5-6	TRBJ1-1	.	few	TGTGCCAGCAGCTTGGAACAGCTAAATGAAGCTTTCTTT	CASSLEQLNEAFF
TRBV10-3	TRBJ2-2	TRBD1	.	TGTGCCGTATCCGGGACAGGGGGTTCGGTCACCGGGGAGCTGTTTTTT	CAVSGTGGSVTGELFF
TRBV2	TRBJ1-3	.	.	TGTGCCAGCAGTGAAGTGAGAGGGGTCTCTGGAAACACCATATATTTT	CASSEVRGVSGNTIYF
TRBV11-3	TRBJ2-7	.	.	TGTGCCAGCAGCTTAGCGGCGGGGAACGCCTACGAGCAGTACTTC	CASSLAAGNAYEQYF
TRBV6-6	TRBJ2-5	.	.	TGTGCCAGCAGTTCGGGGGTTCAAGAGACCCAGTACTTC	CASSSGVQETQYF
TRBV4-3	TRBJ2-2	.	.	TGCGCCAGCAGCCAGGCCGGAGGAGGGTCCGGGACGAACACCGGGGAGCTGTTTTTT	CASSQAGGGSGTNTGELFF
TRBV7-9	TRBJ1-2	.	few	TGTGCCAGCAGCTTAGACAGCTATGGCTACACCTTC	CASSLDSYGYTF
TRBV5-1	TRBJ1-4	.	once	TGCGCCAGCAGCCAAATCTGGGGTGAAAAACTGTTTTTT	CASSQIWGEKLFF
TRBV6-5	TRBJ2-7	.	.	TGTGCCAGCAGGCCTTCAGGGGACTTAGGAGAGCAGTACTTC	CASRPSGDLGEQYF
TRBV7-2	TRBJ2-2	.	.	TGTGCCAGCAGCCGGAGTTGGGTCGCCGGGGAGCTGTTTTTT	CASSRSWVAGELFF
TRBV4-1	TRBJ2-3	TRBD1	.	TGCGCCAGCAGCCAAGAAGGGACAGGGAGGGGCACAGATACGCAGTATTTT	CASSQEGTGRGTDTQYF
TRBV4-1	TRBJ1-2	.	.	TGCGCCAGCAGCCAAGTGGGTAGCAGGGAAAATGGCTACACCTTC	CASSQVGSRENGYTF
TRBV6-1	TRBJ2-5	TRBD2	.	TGTGCCAGCAGTGCTCCGGGACTAGCGGGGGCCTACCAAGAGACCCAGTACTTC	CASSAPGLAGAYQETQYF
TRBV5-6	TRBJ2-7	.	.	TGTGCCAGCAGCGTGGGCATTTACGAGCAGTACTTC	CASSVGIYEQYF
TRBV7-8	TRBJ1-4	TRBD1	.	TGTGCCAGCAGCCAGGGACAGTATAATGAAAAACTGTTTTTT	CASSQGQYNEKLFF
TRBV6-5	TRBJ2-7	.	.	TGTGCCAGCAGTTACCAGGGAGGCGAGCAGTACTTC	CASSYQGGEQYF
TRBV11-2	TRBJ2-1	.	.	TGTGCCAGCAGCTCTAGTTCCTCGGGGGTCTCCTACAATGAGCAGTTCTTC	CASSSSSSGVSYNEQFF
TRBV19	TRBJ1-2	TRBD1	few	TGTGCCAGTAGTATCGGGACAGGGAGCCCCTACACCTTC	CASSIGTGSPYTF
TRBV12-5	TRBJ1-1	.	few	TGTGCTAGTGGTTTTTCGTCGGACACTGAAGCTTTCTTT	CASGFSSDTEAFF
TRBV7-2	TRBJ1-6	TRBD1	.	TGTGCCAGCAGCCCCCAGGGCGGGACAGGGCATTCACCCCTCCACTTT	CASSPQGGTGHSPLHF
TRBV7-9	TRBJ1-4	.	once	TGTGCCAGCAGTCCAGGGTTAACTAATGAAAAACTGTTTTTT	CASSPGLTNEKLFF